This T cell receptor beta chain was obtained from a study of CD8 T cells in Susac syndrome. An input of about 0.45 to 1 ug of RNA was subjected to reverse transcription using random hexamers. MiXCR was run by TCRdb on the immunoSEQ multiplex PCR reads, yielding one entry per CDR3 protein. The data hold 130,000 to 150,000 distinct CDR3 sequences, with 90% to 95% observed a single time. The V and J ends lost 2 bases and 0 bases, in that order; junction bases with no gene match: 9. Germline assignment: CDR1 SEHNR and CDR2 FQNEAQ (reference sequence). The CDR3 length is 17 residues. This TCR was recovered from a human donor in good health. The sample consisted of CD8+ T cells from PBMCs. V and J are TRBV7-9 and TRBJ2-7, with TRBD2 matching 8 bases. This CDR3 is CASSLRRAGASSYEQYF. The CDR3, as DNA: TGTGCCAGCAGCTTACGACGAGCGGGAGCCTCCTCCTACGAGCAGTACTTC. Full variable domain (remainder filled in from reference TRBV7-9 and TRBJ2-7): DTGVSQNPRHKITKRGQNVTFRCDPISEHNRLYWYRQTLGQGPEFLTYFQNEAQLEKSRLLSDRFSAERPKGSFSTLEIQRTEQGDSAMYLCASSLRRAGASSYEQYFGPGTRLTVT.